This T cell receptor beta chain appears in the sequencing data of a study of beta chain features in type 1 diabetes. Of note for this clone: Its antigen is still unknown. This sample also contains other DNA sequences that code for the same CDR3.

This CDR3 contains 18 residues. V dropped 6 bases and J dropped 1; count of bases not matched to a gene: 9. Looked up from germline, CDR1 is SQVTM and CDR2 is ANQGSEA. Overall study results and limits: Significant though moderate, a shortening of TCRB CDR3s appeared in all four CD4+ subsets of Type 1 diabetes patients.

Of the isolated RNA, all was reverse transcribed, and so the sequenced material was expressed TCRB transcripts. Clones were sequenced by immunoSEQ multiplex PCR, and TCRdb holds only the in-frame ones, with some missing. Among more than 200,000 clones listed, around 15% were seen once. Once sorted, every population was more than 98% pure. The chain joins TRBV29-1 to TRBJ2-1, with 16 bases lining up with TRBD2. The clonotype was recovered from a young man with type 1 diabetes. Sequencing input: naive CD4+ T cells from blood. The chain's CDR3 is CSVTGTSGRGRSYNEQFF. The CDR3 region has the DNA TGCAGCGTCACCGGGACTAGCGGGAGGGGTCGGTCCTACAATGAGCAGTTCTTC.